These 19 T cell receptor beta chains share one sample of origin, sequenced in a study of shared clonotypes between healthy human individuals. TCRdb's copy holds only in-frame clones and misses some; the assay was immunoSEQ multiplex PCR. The profile shows around 1.9 million clones, about 92% of them singletons. Naive CD8 cells comprised CD45RO-negative, CCR7-positively selected cells, excluding terminally differentiated effector memory CD45RA+ cells. Sequencing was carried out using naive CD8+ T cells from PBMCs. Receptors originate from a man between 18 and 35 years old in good health. Some clones in this sample may be carry-over from other donors' samples.

Notes on this clone: A junction boundary mismatches the germline segment, possibly from a read error. The V and J genes are TRBV5-6 and TRBJ1-2; TRBD1 agrees at 7 bases. Germline V CDR1 and CDR2: SGHDT, YYEEEE. The CDR3 is made up of 13 amino acids. The CDR3 sequence: CAGSLGQIYGYTF. CDR3 coding DNA: TGTGCCGGCAGCTTGGGACAGATTTATGGCTACACCTTC.

This clone appeared a single time. CDR3 sequence reads: CASSGLAGGEQFF. The CDR3 bases are TGTGCCAGCAGCGGACTAGCGGGAGGTGAGCAGTTCTTC. The chain couples TRBV27 to TRBJ2-1, with 14 bases that match TRBD2. After removal of 6 bases from V and 9 bases from J, the junction contained 1 base not matched to a gene. Germline CDR1 reads MNHEY; CDR2 reads SMNVEV (reference sequence). The CDR3 totals 13 residues.

The V and J genes are TRBV7-9 and TRBJ2-3; the D is unclear. With 0 bases removed from V and 5 bases from J, the gap between germline ends came to 12 bases. The V gene's germline CDR1 is SEHNR and CDR2 FQNEAQ (reference sequence). The CDR3 spans 15 residues. The CDR3 reads CASSLATQSKDTQYF. CDR3 sequence (DNA): TGTGCCAGCAGCTTAGCCACTCAGTCTAAAGATACGCAGTATTTT.

The V gene is TRBV6-1, the J gene TRBJ2-7; possibly TRBD2 for D (6 bases). The germline V gene has CDR1 MNHNS and CDR2 SASEGT. V was clipped by 4 bases and J by 4 bases, with 14 bases between them. CDR3 length: 14 residues. CDR3 protein: CASSAAGFRYEQYF. The CDR3, as DNA: TGTGCCAGCAGTGCTGCGGGATTCAGGTACGAGCAGTACTTC.

The chain uses TRBV21-1 and TRBJ2-3; the table's TRBD1 call for D was not verified on the DNA. TRBV21-1 is labeled a pseudogene. The CDR3 extends over 16 amino acids. The CDR3 DNA sequence: TGTGCCAGCAGCAAGGACAGGACCCCTAGCACAGATACGCAGTATTTT. As protein: CASSKDRTPSTDTQYF.

This chain uses TRBV7-9 with TRBJ2-4; tentatively, D is TRBD2 (6 bases). V lost 1 base and J 1 base, leaving 11 bases between the germline ends. Germline CDR1 and CDR2: SEHNR and FQNEAQ (reference sequence). The CDR3 sequence is 16 residues long. DNA of the CDR3: TGTGCCAGCAGCTTAGTGGGGACTGCCGCCAAAAACATTCAGTACTTC. This codes for CASSLVGTAAKNIQYF. The full variable domain, its missing parts supplied by reference TRBV7-9 and TRBJ2-4, is DTGVSQNPRHKITKRGQNVTFRCDPISEHNRLYWYRQTLGQGPEFLTYFQNEAQLEKSRLLSDRFSAERPKGSFSTLEIQRTEQGDSAMYLCASSLVGTAAKNIQYFGAGTRLSVL.

This clone was picked up a small number of times. The chain joins TRBV20-1 to TRBJ1-1; the D gene is possibly TRBD1 (5 bases). Between the trimmed V and J ends, which lost 8 bases and 7 bases, there was a span of 14 bases. The CDR3 has 11 residues. Germline V gene data show CDR1 as DFQATT and CDR2 as SNEGSKA (reference sequence). CDR3 loop: CSSHHRLEAFF. CDR3 DNA sequence: TGCAGTTCCCACCACAGGCTTGAAGCTTTCTTT.

To note about this clone: Other DNA sequences in the sample encode the same CDR3. The chain recombines TRBV9 with TRBJ1-1; D may be TRBD1 (5 bases). Trimming shortened V by 2 bases and J by 1 base, and 6 bases separated the two germline ends. The germline V gene encodes CDR1 SGDLS and CDR2 YYNGEE. The CDR3 has 13 residues. The CDR3 DNA follows: TGTGCCAGCAGCGTTACAGGGAACACTGAAGCTTTCTTT. Translating it yields CASSVTGNTEAFF.

This clone has more than one count but fewer than ten. J is TRBJ2-3 and V is TRBV29-1, with 10 bases aligning to TRBD2. The CDR3 length is 16 residues. Germline CDR1 and CDR2: SQVTM and ANQGSEA. The CDR3 region is CRVTPTLAGATDTQYF. The DNA for the CDR3 is TGCAGAGTTACACCGACTCTAGCGGGAGCCACAGATACGCAGTATTTT.

This clone was observed a few times. The V call is TRBV30, the J call TRBJ2-2; D remains ambiguous. Looked up from germline, CDR1 is GTSNPN and CDR2 is SVGIG (reference sequence). V was trimmed by 4 bases and J by 6 bases, leaving 9 bases between them. The CDR3 runs 12 residues. The DNA for the CDR3 is TGTGCCTGGATAGAGGCGTCCGGGGAGCTGTTTTTT. Its translation: CAWIEASGELFF.

The V gene is TRBV7-6, the J gene TRBJ2-7, with 7 bases that match TRBD1. This CDR3 is 14 amino acids long. J lost 7 bases, V lost 3 bases, and 9 bases had no gene match. In germline, CDR1 is SGHVS, CDR2 FNYEAQ. The CDR3, as DNA: TGTGCCAGCAGCTTCCAGACAGGGATGGGGGAGCAGTACTTC. It is translated as CASSFQTGMGEQYF.

The CDR3 region is CASTQDSLNQPQHF. The DNA for the CDR3 is TGTGCCAGTACCCAGGACAGCCTCAATCAGCCCCAGCATTTT. V usage is TRBV19 and J usage is TRBJ1-5, with D perhaps matching TRBD1 (6 bases). Trimming pared 7 bases from V and 3 bases from J, leaving 13 bases between. The germline gives CDR1 LNHDA, CDR2 SQIVND (reference sequence). This CDR3 comprises 14 residues.

The gene calls are TRBV9 and TRBJ1-4, with 7 bases matching TRBD1. The CDR3 runs 15 residues. The germline V gene has CDR1 SGDLS and CDR2 YYNGEE. After removal of 0 bases from V and 8 bases from J, the junction contained 7 bases not matched to a gene. The CDR3, as DNA: TGTGCCAGCAGCGTAGTCGGGACAGCCTTCGAAAAACTGTTTTTT. Its translation is CASSVVGTAFEKLFF.

Comment on this clone: Other DNA sequences of this sample code for an identical CDR3. The V and J genes are TRBV5-4 and TRBJ1-1; D is perhaps TRBD1 (5 bases). Trimming left V 0 bases short and J 1 base short, with 7 bases between. There are 14 residues in the CDR3. Germline assignment: CDR1 SGHNT and CDR2 YYREEE (reference sequence). CDR3 protein: CASSLGRGNTEAFF. CDR3 DNA sequence: TGTGCCAGCAGCTTGGGGAGGGGGAACACTGAAGCTTTCTTT.

The chain employs TRBV9 and TRBJ2-7, with a tentative D call TRBD1 (6 bases). CDR3 length: 14 amino acids. CDR1 and CDR2 from the germline V gene are SGDLS and YYNGEE. Trimming removed 3 bases at V and 6 bases at J, with 16 bases between. The CDR3 nucleotides read TGTGCCAGCAGCGCGTGGGACATACTCTCCGAGCAGTACTTC. This codes for CASSAWDILSEQYF. The full variable domain, rest sourced from reference TRBV9 and TRBJ2-7, is DSGVTQTPKHLITATGQRVTLRCSPRSGDLSVYWYQQSLDQGLQFLIQYYNGEERAKGNILERFSAQQFPDLHSELNLSSLELGDSALYFCASSAWDILSEQYFGPGTRLTVT.

This clone turned up a few times. The sample has other DNA sequences that encode this CDR3 too. This chain joins TRBV19 and TRBJ1-1, with unresolved D. The CDR3 is 13 amino acids. V lost 3 bases and J lost 2, with 7 bases in between. The germline CDR1 and CDR2 sequences are LNHDA and SQIVND (reference sequence). CDR3 region: CASSIEGNTEAFF. The CDR3 DNA is TGTGCCAGTAGTATCGAGGGAAACACTGAAGCTTTCTTT.

V gene TRBV15 combines with J gene TRBJ2-3, with 7 bases matching TRBD1. The CDR3 consists of 11 residues. V trimming: 5 bases; J trimming: 13 bases; junction bases outside the gene matches: 6. Germline V CDR1 and CDR2: LNHNV, YYDKDF (reference sequence). CDR3 loop: CATSRDSGKYF. The CDR3 DNA is TGTGCCACCAGCCGGGACAGTGGGAAGTATTTT.

The rearrangement uses TRBV5-1 and TRBJ2-5; D may match TRBD1 or TRBD2 (6 bases each). This CDR3 comprises 18 residues. CDR1 SGHRS and CDR2 YFSETQ come from the germline V gene. With 0 bases removed from V and 7 bases from J, the gap between germline ends came to 25 bases. CDR3 nucleotides: TGCGCCAGCAGCTTGGTAGGGGGGTTAGCGGTAGGGCCAGGGACCCAGTACTTC. Its protein is CASSLVGGLAVGPGTQYF.

In regard to this clone: The same CDR3 is also encoded by other DNA sequences in this sample. V is TRBV9 and J is TRBJ1-1, with D perhaps matching TRBD1 (6 bases). V was clipped by 2 bases and J by 8 bases, with 10 bases between them. Germline V gives CDR1 SGDLS, CDR2 YYNGEE. This CDR3 contains 12 residues. In DNA, the CDR3 is TGTGCCAGCAGCGTCTCCGGGACAGAAGCTTTCTTT. Protein: CASSVSGTEAFF.